The present T cell receptor (beta chain) was sequenced within a study of T cells after posttransplantation cyclophosphamide. The study, taken as a whole, reports: TRB clonality was highly associated with recipient CMV seropositivity and reactivation. Blood and skin or GI T cell repertoires showed limited TRB overlap.

The germline V gene encodes CDR1 SQVTM and CDR2 ANQGSEA. CDR3 length: 11 residues. V lost 4 bases and J lost 10, with 10 bases in between. Profiled with immunoSEQ multiplex PCR; TCRdb holds only in-frame clones, not every one. This sample has more than 30,000 clones; about 90% occur once, and the top ten carry roughly 0.22%. Note on this clone: Its antigen remains unidentified.

Cells defined as naive were viable CD3+CD4+ or CD3+CD8+ and CCR7+CD45RA+CD45RO-CD95-CD27+CD28+. Sequenced sample: naive CD4+ T cells sorted from PBMCs. This clonotype was sampled from a woman aged 60-70 years in good health, CMV-negative, and a related stem cell transplant donor. The chain joins TRBV29-1 to TRBJ1-4; tentative D call: TRBD1 (5 bases). In DNA form, the CDR3 reads TGCAGCGTTGTGTGGGGGGGAAAACTGTTTTTT. This encodes CSVVWGGKLFF.